These 2 T cell receptor beta chains came from one sample sequenced in a study of blood T cell repertoires in COVID-19. The data were produced by immunoSEQ multiplex PCR, yet TCRdb's version contains in-frame clones alone and is incomplete. The sample lists roughly 99,000 clones, almost 85% occurring once. Sequencing was done on a sample of peripheral blood. The receptors stem from a human donor in a cohort sampled during active COVID-19.

V and J are TRBV12-5 and TRBJ2-5; tentative D call: TRBD1 (6 bases). Germline V gives CDR1 LGHNT, CDR2 FRNRAP. V was pared by 7 bases and J by 4 bases, with 16 bases between. The CDR3 consists of 14 residues. CDR3 sequence: CASAPGQLGETQYF. In nucleotides, the CDR3 is TGTGCTAGTGCCCCCGGACAGTTAGGAGAGACCCAGTACTTC.

The V call is TRBV5-6, the J call TRBJ1-3; D is uncertain. This CDR3 spans 16 amino acids. Trimming removed 3 bases from V and 0 bases from J, with 13 bases in between. The germline CDR1 and CDR2 sequences are SGHDT and YYEEEE. The CDR3 DNA is TGTGCCAGCAGCTGGGCTGGGTTGGTCTCTGGAAACACCATATATTTT. This encodes CASSWAGLVSGNTIYF.